This is a list of T cell receptor beta chains from one sample in a study of beta chain features in type 1 diabetes. Using immunoSEQ multiplex PCR, the repertoire was profiled, and TCRdb retains in-frame clones only, with some absent. The sample lists hundreds of thousands of clones, roughly 13% seen once, with less than 0.04% in the top ten. Sequencing used naive CD4+ T cells from blood. The source of these receptors is a man aged 18 to 35 with type 1 diabetes. Both conserved end residues are part of each CDR3. Fields, in order: V gene, J gene, CDR3 length, clone size, D gene, CDR3 protein, CDR3 DNA. A D gene is named only where the DNA matches it firmly. Not every row has a clone size; where given, it reads once, few, many or a size class.

>TRBV29-1|TRBJ2-7|15|-|-
CSVEGGEEGVYEQYF
TGCAGCGTTGAAGGGGGGGAAGAGGGTGTGTACGAGCAGTACTTC
>TRBV30|TRBJ2-7|12|-|-
CAWRNRAYEQYF
TGTGCCTGGAGAAACCGGGCCTACGAGCAGTACTTC
>TRBV6-5|TRBJ2-2|14|-|-
CASSFQDNTGELFF
TGTGCCAGCAGTTTCCAGGACAACACCGGGGAGCTGTTTTTT
>TRBV2|TRBJ1-2|13|-|-
CASSVRTDYGYTF
TGTGCCAGCAGTGTGAGGACTGATTATGGCTACACCTTC
>TRBV2|TRBJ2-1|13|few|TRBD2
CASSVTSGNEQFF
TGTGCCAGCAGTGTGACTAGCGGCAATGAGCAGTTCTTC
>TRBV6-6|TRBJ2-3|16|-|-
CASSFPTGAGPDTQYF
TGTGCCAGCAGTTTCCCGACAGGAGCCGGCCCAGATACGCAGTATTTT
>TRBV7-2|TRBJ2-3|16|few|-
CASSLRYRGNTDTQYF
TGTGCCAGCAGCTTAAGATACCGGGGGAACACAGATACGCAGTATTTT
>TRBV12-5|TRBJ2-5|11|few|-
CARWALETQYF
TGTGCTCGGTGGGCCCTGGAGACCCAGTACTTC
>TRBV19|TRBJ1-2|15|few|TRBD1
CASSIPGQGNDGYTF
TGTGCCAGTAGTATCCCCGGACAGGGGAACGATGGCTACACCTTC
>TRBV11-2|TRBJ2-3|12|-|-
CASKSDTDTQYF
TGTGCCAGCAAGTCCGACACAGATACGCAGTATTTT
>TRBV11-2|TRBJ2-3|12|few|-
CASSSSTDTQYF
TGTGCCAGCAGCTCCAGCACAGATACGCAGTATTTT
>TRBV5-1|TRBJ1-2|15|-|-
CASSPASPVGYGYTF
TGCGCCAGCAGTCCGGCGAGTCCTGTTGGCTATGGCTACACCTTC
>TRBV9|TRBJ2-2|14|-|-
CASSVGKPTGELFF
TGTGCCAGCAGCGTAGGGAAACCTACCGGGGAGCTGTTTTTT
>TRBV11-2|TRBJ1-1|17|-|-
CASSLDPGPSTGSGAFF
TGTGCCAGCAGCTTAGATCCGGGCCCCTCAACCGGATCTGGAGCTTTCTTT
>TRBV30|TRBJ2-7|14|few|TRBD1
CAWSYSGTAYEQYF
TGTGCCTGGAGCTACTCCGGGACAGCCTACGAGCAGTACTTC
>TRBV6-5|TRBJ2-7|13|-|-
CASRTTGNYEQYF
TGTGCCAGCAGAACAACAGGGAATTACGAGCAGTACTTC
>TRBV7-3|TRBJ1-1|13|few|-
CASNKGVSTEAFF
TGTGCCAGCAACAAAGGGGTGAGCACTGAAGCTTTCTTT
>TRBV30|TRBJ1-2|12|-|TRBD1
CAWTRDRHGYTF
TGTGCCTGGACGAGGGACAGGCATGGCTACACCTTC
>TRBV30|TRBJ2-1|13|few|-
CAWRRDSNNEQFF
TGTGCCTGGAGGCGGGACAGTAACAATGAGCAGTTCTTC